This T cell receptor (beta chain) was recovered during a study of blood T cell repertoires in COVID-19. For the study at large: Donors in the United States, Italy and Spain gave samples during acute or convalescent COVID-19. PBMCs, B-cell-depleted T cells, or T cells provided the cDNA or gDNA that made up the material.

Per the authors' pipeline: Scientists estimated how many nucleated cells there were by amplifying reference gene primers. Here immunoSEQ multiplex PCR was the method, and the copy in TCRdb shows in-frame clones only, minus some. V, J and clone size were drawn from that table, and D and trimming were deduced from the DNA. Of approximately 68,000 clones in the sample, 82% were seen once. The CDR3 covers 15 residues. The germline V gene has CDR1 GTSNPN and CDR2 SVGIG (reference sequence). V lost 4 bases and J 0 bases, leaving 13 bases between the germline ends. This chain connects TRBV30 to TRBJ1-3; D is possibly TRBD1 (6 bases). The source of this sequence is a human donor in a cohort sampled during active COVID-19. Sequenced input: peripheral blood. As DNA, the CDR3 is TGTGCCTGGACGGGGGGGACATACTCTGGAAACACCATATATTTT. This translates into CAWTGGTYSGNTIYF.